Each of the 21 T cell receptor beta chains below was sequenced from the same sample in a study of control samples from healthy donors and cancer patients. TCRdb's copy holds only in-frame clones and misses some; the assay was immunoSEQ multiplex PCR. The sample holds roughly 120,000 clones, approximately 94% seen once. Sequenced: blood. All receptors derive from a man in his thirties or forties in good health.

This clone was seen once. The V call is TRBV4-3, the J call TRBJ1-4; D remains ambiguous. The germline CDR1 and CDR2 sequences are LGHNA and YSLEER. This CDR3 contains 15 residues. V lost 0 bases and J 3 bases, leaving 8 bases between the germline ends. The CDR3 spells CASSQDRVPNEKLFF. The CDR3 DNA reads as TGCGCCAGCAGCCAAGATCGGGTCCCTAATGAAAAACTGTTTTTT.

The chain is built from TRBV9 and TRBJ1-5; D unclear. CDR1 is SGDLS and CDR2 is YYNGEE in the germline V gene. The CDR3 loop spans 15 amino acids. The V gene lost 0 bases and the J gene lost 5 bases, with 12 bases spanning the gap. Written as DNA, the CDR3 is TGTGCCAGCAGCGTAGACCCGCTGGGTGATCAGCCCCAGCATTTT. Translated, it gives CASSVDPLGDQPQHF.

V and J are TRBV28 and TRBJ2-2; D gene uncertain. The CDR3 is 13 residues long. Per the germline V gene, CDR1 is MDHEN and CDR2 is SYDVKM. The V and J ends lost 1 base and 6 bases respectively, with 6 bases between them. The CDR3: CASSLYLSGELFF. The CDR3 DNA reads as TGTGCCAGCAGTTTATACCTCTCCGGGGAGCTGTTTTTT. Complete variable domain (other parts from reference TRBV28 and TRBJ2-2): DVKVTQSSRYLVKRTGEKVFLECVQDMDHENMFWYRQDPGLGLRLIYFSYDVKMKEKGDIPEGYSVSREKKERFSLILESASTNQTSMYLCASSLYLSGELFFGEGSRLTVL.

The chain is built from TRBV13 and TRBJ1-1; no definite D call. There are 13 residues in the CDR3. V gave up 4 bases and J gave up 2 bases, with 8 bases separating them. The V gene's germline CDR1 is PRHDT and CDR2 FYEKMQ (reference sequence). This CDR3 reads CASSSNLNTEAFF. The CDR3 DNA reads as TGTGCCAGCAGCTCAAACCTTAACACTGAAGCTTTCTTT.

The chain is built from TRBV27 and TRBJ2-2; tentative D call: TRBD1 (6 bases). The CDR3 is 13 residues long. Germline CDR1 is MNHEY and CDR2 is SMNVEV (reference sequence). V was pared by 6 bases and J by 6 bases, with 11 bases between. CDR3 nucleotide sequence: TGTGCCAGCAGGCCAACAGGGTCCGGGGAGCTGTTTTTT. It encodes CASRPTGSGELFF.

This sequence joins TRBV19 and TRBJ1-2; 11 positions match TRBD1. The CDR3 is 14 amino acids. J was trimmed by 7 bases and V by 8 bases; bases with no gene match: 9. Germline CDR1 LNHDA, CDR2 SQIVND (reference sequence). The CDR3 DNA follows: TGTGCCAGTGGGACAGGGGGGCCCCGGAGTGGCTACACCTTC. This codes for CASGTGGPRSGYTF.

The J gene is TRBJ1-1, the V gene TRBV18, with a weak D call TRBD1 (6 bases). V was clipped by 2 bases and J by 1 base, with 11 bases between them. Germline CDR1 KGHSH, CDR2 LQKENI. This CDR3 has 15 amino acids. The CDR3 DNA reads TGTGCCAGCTCACCAACGCTACAGGGGAACACTGAAGCTTTCTTT. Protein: CASSPTLQGNTEAFF.

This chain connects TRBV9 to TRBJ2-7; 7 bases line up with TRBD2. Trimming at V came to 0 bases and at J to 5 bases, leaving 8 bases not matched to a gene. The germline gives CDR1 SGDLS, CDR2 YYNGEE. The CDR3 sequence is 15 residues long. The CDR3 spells CASSVGWGGIDEQYF. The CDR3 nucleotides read TGTGCCAGCAGCGTAGGATGGGGGGGTATCGACGAGCAGTACTTC.

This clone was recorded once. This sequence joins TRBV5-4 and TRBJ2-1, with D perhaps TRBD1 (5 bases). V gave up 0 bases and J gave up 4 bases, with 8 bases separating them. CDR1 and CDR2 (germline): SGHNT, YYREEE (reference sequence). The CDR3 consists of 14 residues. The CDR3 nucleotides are TGTGCCAGCAGCTTGGATGGGGCTTACAATGAGCAGTTCTTC. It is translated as CASSLDGAYNEQFF.

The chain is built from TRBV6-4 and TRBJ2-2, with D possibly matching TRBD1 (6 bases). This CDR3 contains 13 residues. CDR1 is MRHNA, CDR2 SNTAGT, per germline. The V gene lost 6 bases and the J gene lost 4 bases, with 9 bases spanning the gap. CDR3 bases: TGTGCCAGCAGCGAAGGGGGCACCGGGGAGCTGTTTTTT. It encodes CASSEGGTGELFF.

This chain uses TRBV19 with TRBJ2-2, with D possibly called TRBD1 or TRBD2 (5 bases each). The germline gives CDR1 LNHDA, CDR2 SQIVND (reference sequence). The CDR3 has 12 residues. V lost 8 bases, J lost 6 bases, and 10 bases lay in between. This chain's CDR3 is CASRGESGELFF. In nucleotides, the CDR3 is TGTGCCAGTCGAGGGGAGTCCGGGGAGCTGTTTTTT. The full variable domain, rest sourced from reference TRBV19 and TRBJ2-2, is DGGITQSPKYLFRKEGQNVTLSCEQNLNHDAMYWYRQDPGQGLRLIYYSQIVNDFQKGDIAEGYSVSREKKESFPLTVTSAQKNPTAFYLCASRGESGELFFGEGSRLTVL.

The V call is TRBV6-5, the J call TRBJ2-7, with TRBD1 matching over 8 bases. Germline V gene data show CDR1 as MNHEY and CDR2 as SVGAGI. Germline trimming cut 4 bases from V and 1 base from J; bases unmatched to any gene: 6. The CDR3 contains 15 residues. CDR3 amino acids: CASSFGTGASYEQYF. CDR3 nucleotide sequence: TGTGCCAGCAGTTTCGGGACAGGTGCTTCCTACGAGCAGTACTTC.

This CDR3 is CASGPLNEQYF. CDR3 sequence (DNA): TGTGCCAGCGGCCCTCTAAACGAGCAGTACTTC. The chain has TRBV7-2 and TRBJ2-7, with unresolved D. The germline V gene encodes CDR1 SGHTA and CDR2 FQGNSA. Trimming pared 8 bases from V and 5 bases from J, leaving 10 bases between. The CDR3 is 11 residues long.

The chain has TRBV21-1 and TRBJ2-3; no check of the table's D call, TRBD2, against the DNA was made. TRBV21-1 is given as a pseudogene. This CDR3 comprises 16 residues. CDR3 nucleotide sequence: TGTGCCAGCAGCAAAGAGCGGGGGGGTGTATTAGATACGCAGTATTTT. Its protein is CASSKERGGVLDTQYF.

The chain's CDR3 is CASSPREASRVNTEAFF. CDR3 DNA: TGTGCCAGCTCACCACGCGAAGCGTCTCGGGTGAACACTGAAGCTTTCTTT. The rearrangement uses TRBV18 and TRBJ1-1; D is unresolved. Trimming took off 1 base at V and 0 bases at J, with 15 bases between the two ends. The germline CDR1 and CDR2 sequences are KGHSH and LQKENI. There are 17 residues in the CDR3.

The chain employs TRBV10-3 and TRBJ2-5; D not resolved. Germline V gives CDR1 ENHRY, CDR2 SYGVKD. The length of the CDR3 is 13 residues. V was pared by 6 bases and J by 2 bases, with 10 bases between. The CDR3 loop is CAIRTVTQETQYF. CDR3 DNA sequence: TGTGCCATCAGGACCGTTACGCAAGAGACCCAGTACTTC.

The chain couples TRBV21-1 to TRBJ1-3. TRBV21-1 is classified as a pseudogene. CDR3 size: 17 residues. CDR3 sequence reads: CASSKGVSGLSGNTIYF. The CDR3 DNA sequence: TGTGCCAGCAGCAAAGGAGTCTCAGGACTCTCTGGAAACACCATATATTTT.

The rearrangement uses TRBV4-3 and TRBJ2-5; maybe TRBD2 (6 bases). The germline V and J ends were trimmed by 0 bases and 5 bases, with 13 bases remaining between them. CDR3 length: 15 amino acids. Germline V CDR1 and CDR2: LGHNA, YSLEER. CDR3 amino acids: CASSQEGTGGETQYF. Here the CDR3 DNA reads TGCGCCAGCAGCCAAGAAGGGACTGGCGGGGAGACCCAGTACTTC.

CDR3 region: CASRPGGQGVTGELFF. DNA of the CDR3: TGTGCCAGCCGTCCGGGGGGACAGGGGGTTACCGGGGAGCTGTTTTTT. The rearrangement joins TRBV2 to TRBJ2-2, with 11 bases fitting TRBD1. Germline-derived CDR1 and CDR2 are SNHLY and FYNNEI. CDR3 length equals 16 residues. The V and J ends lost 8 bases and 5 bases, in that order; junction bases with no gene match: 10.

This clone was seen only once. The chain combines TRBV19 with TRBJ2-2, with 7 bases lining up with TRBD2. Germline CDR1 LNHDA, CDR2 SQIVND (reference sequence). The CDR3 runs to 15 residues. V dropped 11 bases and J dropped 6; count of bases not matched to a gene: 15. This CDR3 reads CARTLLGGEAGELFF. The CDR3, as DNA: TGTGCCCGTACCTTACTGGGGGGGGAGGCCGGGGAGCTGTTTTTT.

CDR3 in DNA: TGTGCCAGCAGTTACTCCTCTCGGGGGGAGCAGTTCTTC. Translating it yields CASSYSSRGEQFF. The chain employs TRBV6-2 or TRBV6-3 and TRBJ2-1; perhaps TRBD2 as D (6 bases). In germline, CDR1 is MNHEY, CDR2 SVGEGT. The V end lost 0 bases, the J end lost 10 bases, and 10 bases lay between the germline ends. CDR3 length: 13 amino acids.